The text below deals with one T cell receptor (beta chain). What it binds is not known. The V gene's germline CDR1 is SGHVS and CDR2 FNYEAQ. The CDR3 runs 18 residues. Trimming shortened V by 4 bases and J by 1 base, and 20 bases separated the two germline ends. These data are taken from a study of T cells after yellow fever vaccination. Findings and limits, study-wide: A weaker secondary response peaked on day 5, the primary on day 15.

In TCRdb, the 5' RACE reads were re-called with MiXCR into one record per CDR3 protein. Seen here are fewer than 350,000 distinct CDR3 sequences, around 3.6% observed once, and the top ten hold 23%. The source was PBMCs, collected on the day of the yellow fever booster vaccination. The TCR was taken from a young man who received the YFV17D yellow fever vaccine. The chain combines TRBV7-6 with TRBJ2-1; D may be TRBD1 (5 bases). For the CDR3, the DNA is TGTGCCAGCAGCTCTTTGGGCCTACCTACAGGTTCCTACAATGAGCAGTTCTTC. Residues: CASSSLGLPTGSYNEQFF.